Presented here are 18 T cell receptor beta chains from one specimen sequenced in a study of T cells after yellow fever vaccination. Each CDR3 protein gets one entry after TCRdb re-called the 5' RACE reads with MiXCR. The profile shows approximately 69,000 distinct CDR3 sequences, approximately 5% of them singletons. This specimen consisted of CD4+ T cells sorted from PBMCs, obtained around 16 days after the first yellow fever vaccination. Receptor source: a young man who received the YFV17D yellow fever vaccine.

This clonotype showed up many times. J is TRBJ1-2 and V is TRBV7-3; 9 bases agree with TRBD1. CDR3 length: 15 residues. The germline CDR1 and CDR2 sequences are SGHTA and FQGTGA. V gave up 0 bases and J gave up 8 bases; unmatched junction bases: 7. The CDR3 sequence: CASSLTGTGSDGYTF. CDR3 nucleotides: TGTGCCAGCAGCTTAACTGGGACAGGGTCGGACGGCTACACCTTC.

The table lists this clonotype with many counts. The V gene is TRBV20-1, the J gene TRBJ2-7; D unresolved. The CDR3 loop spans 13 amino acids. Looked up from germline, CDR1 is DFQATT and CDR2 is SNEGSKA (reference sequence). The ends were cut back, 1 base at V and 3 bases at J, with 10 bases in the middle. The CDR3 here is CSARGYNNYEQYV. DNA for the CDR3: TGCAGTGCTAGAGGTTACAACAACTACGAGCAGTACGTC.

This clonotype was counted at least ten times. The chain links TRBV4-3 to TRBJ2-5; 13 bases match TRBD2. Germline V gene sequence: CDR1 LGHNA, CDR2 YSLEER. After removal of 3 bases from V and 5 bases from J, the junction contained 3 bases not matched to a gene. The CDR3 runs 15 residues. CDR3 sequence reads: CASSHATSGGETQYF. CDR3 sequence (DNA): TGCGCCAGCAGCCATGCGACTAGCGGGGGGGAGACCCAGTACTTC.

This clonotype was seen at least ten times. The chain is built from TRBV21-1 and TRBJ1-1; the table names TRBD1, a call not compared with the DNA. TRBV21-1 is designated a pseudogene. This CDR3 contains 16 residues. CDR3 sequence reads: CASSKRSRGVNTEAFF. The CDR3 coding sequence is TGTGCCAGCAGCAAACGGTCCAGGGGGGTGAACACTGAAGCTTTCTTT.

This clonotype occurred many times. CDR3 residues: CASSPGAYSPLHF. The CDR3 region has the DNA TGTGCCAGCAGTCCCGGGGCCTATTCACCCCTCCACTTT. The chain has TRBV5-6 and TRBJ1-6; D possibly corresponds to TRBD1 (5 bases). Germline V gene lookup returns CDR1 SGHDT and CDR2 YYEEEE. The CDR3 sequence is 13 residues long. V dropped 5 bases and J dropped 8 bases, with 11 bases sitting between them.

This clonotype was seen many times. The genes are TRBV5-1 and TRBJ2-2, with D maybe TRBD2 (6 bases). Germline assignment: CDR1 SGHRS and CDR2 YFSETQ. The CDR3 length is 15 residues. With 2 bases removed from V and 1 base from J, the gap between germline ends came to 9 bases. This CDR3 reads CASSLTGGNTGELFF. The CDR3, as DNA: TGCGCCAGCAGCTTAACCGGGGGGAACACCGGGGAGCTGTTTTTT. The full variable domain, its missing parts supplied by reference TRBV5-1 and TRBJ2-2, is KAGVTQTPRYLIKTRGQQVTLSCSPISGHRSVSWYQQTPGQGLQFLFEYFSETQRNKGNFPGRFSGRQFSNSRSEMNVSTLELGDSALYLCASSLTGGNTGELFFGEGSRLTVL.

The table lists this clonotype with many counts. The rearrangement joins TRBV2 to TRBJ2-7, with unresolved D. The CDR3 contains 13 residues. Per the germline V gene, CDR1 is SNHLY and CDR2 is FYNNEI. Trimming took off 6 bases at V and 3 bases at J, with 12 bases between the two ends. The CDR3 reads CASRSDGRYEQYV. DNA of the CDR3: TGTGCCAGCAGGTCTGACGGGCGCTACGAGCAGTACGTC.

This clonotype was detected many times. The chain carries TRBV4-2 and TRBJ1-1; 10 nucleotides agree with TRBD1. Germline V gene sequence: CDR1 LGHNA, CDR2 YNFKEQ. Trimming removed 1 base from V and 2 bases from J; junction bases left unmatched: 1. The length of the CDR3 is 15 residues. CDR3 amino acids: CASSQGQGANTEAFF. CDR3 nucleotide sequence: TGTGCCAGCAGCCAAGGACAGGGGGCCAACACTGAAGCTTTCTTT.

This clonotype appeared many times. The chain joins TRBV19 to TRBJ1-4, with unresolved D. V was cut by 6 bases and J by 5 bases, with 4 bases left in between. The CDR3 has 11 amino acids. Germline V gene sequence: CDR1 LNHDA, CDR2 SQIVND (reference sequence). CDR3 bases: TGTGCCAGTAGCCGGAATGAAAAACTGTTTTTT. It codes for CASSRNEKLFF.

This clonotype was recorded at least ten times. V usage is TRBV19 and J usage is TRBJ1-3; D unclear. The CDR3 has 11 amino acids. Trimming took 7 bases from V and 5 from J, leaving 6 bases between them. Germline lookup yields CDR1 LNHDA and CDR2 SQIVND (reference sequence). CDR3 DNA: TGTGCCAGTAATTTCCGAAACACCATATATTTT. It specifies CASNFRNTIYF.

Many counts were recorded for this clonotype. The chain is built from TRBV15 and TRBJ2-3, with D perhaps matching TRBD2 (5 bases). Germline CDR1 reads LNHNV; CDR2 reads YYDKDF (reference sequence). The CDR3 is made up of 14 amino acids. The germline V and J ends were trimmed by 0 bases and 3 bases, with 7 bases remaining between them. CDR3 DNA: TGTGCCACCAGCAGAGATCGAGGGACAGATACGCAGTATTTT. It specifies CATSRDRGTDTQYF.

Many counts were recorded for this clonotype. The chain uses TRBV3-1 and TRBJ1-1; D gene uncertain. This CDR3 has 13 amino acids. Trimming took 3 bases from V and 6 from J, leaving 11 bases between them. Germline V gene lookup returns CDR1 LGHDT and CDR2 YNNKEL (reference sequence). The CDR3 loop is CASSQAHGAEAFF. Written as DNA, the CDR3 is TGTGCCAGCAGCCAGGCGCATGGCGCTGAAGCTTTCTTT.

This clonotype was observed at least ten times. In DNA form, the CDR3 reads TGTGCCAGCAGTTCAGGGACAGGGGCATGGACTGAAGCTTTCTTT. It codes for CASSSGTGAWTEAFF. The V gene is TRBV6-6, the J gene TRBJ1-1, with TRBD1 matching over 10 bases. Per the germline V gene, CDR1 is MNHNY and CDR2 is SVGAGI (reference sequence). CDR3 size: 15 residues. Trimming removed 4 bases from V and 5 bases from J; junction bases left unmatched: 7.

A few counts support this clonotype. The CDR3 region has the DNA TGCGCCAGCAGTTTCGAGCAGTACTTC. Amino acids: CASSFEQYF. The chain recombines TRBV5-1 with TRBJ2-7, with D hard to call. The length of the CDR3 is 9 residues. CDR1 and CDR2 from the germline V gene are SGHRS and YFSETQ. Trimming cost V 5 bases and J 6 bases, with 3 bases left between them.

CDR3 residues: CASSSPTSGGACYSYEQYV. CDR3 nucleotide sequence: TGTGCCAGTAGTTCACCGACTAGCGGGGGGGCCTGCTACTCCTACGAGCAGTACGTC. The genes are TRBV19 and TRBJ2-7; 14 bases are shared with TRBD2. This CDR3 has 19 amino acids. The trim removed 5 bases at V and 0 bases at J, leaving 12 bases unmatched. Germline V gives CDR1 LNHDA, CDR2 SQIVND (reference sequence).

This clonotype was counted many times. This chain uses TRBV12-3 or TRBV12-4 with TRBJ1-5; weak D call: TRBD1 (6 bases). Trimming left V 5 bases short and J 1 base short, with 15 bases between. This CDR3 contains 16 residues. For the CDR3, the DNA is TGTGCCAGCAGTCGGAGCAGGGGACGAAGCAATCAGCCCCAGCATTTT. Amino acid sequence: CASSRSRGRSNQPQHF.

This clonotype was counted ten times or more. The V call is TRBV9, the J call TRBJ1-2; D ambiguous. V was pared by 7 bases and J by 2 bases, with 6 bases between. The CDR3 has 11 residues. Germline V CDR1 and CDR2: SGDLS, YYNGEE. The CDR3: CASVGNYGYTF. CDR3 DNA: TGTGCCAGCGTCGGGAACTATGGCTACACCTTC.

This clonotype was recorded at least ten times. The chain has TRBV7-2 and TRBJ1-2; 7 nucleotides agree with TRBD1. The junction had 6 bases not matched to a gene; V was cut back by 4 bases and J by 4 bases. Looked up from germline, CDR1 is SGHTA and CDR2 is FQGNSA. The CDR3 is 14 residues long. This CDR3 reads CASSSRTGGYGYTF. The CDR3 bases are TGTGCCAGCAGCTCCCGGACAGGCGGCTATGGCTACACCTTC.